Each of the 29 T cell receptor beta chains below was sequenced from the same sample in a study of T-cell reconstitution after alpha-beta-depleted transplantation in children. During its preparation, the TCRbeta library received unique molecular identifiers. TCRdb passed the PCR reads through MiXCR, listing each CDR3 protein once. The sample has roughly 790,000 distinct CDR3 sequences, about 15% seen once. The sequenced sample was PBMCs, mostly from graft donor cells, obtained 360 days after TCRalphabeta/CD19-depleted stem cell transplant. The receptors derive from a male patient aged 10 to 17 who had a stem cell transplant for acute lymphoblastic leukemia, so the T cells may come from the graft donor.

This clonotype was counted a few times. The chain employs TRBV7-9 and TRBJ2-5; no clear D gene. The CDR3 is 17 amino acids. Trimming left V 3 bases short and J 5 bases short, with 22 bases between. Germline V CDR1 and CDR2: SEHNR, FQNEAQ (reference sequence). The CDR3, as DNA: TGTGCCAGCAGCTTCCCCCCATGGGGTGCCCTCGGGGAGACCCAGTACTTC. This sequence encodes CASSFPPWGALGETQYF.

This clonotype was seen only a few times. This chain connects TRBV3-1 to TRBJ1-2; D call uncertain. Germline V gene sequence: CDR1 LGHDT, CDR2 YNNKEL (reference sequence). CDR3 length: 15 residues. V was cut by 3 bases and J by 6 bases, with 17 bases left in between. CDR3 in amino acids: CASSHGPHMMDGYTF. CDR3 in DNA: TGTGCCAGCAGCCACGGGCCCCACATGATGGATGGCTACACCTTC.

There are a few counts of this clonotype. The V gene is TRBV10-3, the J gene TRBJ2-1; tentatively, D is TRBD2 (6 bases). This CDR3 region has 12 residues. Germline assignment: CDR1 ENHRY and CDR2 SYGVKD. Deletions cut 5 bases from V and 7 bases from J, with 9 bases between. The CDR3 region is CAISTGGNEQFF. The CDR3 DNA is TGTGCCATCAGTACCGGGGGTAATGAGCAGTTCTTC.

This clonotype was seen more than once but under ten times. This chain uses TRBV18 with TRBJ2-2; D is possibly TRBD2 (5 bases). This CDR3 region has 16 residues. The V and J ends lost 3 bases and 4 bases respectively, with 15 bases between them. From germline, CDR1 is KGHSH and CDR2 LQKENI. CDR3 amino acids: CASSPLDGVSTGELFF. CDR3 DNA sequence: TGTGCCAGCTCACCGCTTGACGGGGTTTCCACCGGGGAGCTGTTTTTT.

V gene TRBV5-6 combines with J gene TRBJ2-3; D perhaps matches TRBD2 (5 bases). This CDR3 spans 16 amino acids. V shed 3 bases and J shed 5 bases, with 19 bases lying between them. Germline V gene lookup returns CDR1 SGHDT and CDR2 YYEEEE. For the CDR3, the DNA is TGTGCCAGCAGCTGGAGGTCTACCGTCCGACAAGATACGCAGTATTTT. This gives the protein CASSWRSTVRQDTQYF.

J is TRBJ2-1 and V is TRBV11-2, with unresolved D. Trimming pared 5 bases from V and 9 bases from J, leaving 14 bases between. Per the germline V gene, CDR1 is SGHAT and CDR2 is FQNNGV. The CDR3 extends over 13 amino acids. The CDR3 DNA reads TGTGCCAGCAGCCCAGACCCTTGGGGTGAGCAGTTCTTC. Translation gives CASSPDPWGEQFF.

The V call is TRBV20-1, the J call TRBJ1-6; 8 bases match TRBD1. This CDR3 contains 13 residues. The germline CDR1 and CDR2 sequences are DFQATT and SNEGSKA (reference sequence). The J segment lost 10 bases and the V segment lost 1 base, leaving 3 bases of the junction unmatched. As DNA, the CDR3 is TGCAGTGCTAGAGTACAGGGGGGATCACCCCTCCACTTT. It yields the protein CSARVQGGSPLHF.

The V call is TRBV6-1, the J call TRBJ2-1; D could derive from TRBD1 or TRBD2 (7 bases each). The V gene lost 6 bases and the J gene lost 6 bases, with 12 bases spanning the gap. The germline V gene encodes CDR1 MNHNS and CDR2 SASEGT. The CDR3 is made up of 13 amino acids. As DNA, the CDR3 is TGTGCCAGCAGAAGCGGGACAGTCAATGAGCAGTTCTTC. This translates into CASRSGTVNEQFF.

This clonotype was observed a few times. The CDR3 DNA sequence: TGCACCAGCTTAGGGCTAGCGGGGGCCACAGATACGCAGTATTTT. Its protein product is CTSLGLAGATDTQYF. The chain carries TRBV1 and TRBJ2-3; the D segment call TRBD2 is taken from the table without a DNA check. TRBV1 is a pseudogene segment. The CDR3 consists of 15 residues.

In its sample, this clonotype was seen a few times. The CDR3 DNA reads TGTGCCAGCAGCGCTTGGGACAGATACAATGAGCAGTTCTTC. It translates to CASSAWDRYNEQFF. The V call is TRBV7-6, the J call TRBJ2-1, with TRBD1 matching 7 bases. The length of the CDR3 is 14 residues. The germline V gene encodes CDR1 SGHVS and CDR2 FNYEAQ. V lost 5 bases to trimming and J lost 4 bases; unmatched junction nucleotides: 5.

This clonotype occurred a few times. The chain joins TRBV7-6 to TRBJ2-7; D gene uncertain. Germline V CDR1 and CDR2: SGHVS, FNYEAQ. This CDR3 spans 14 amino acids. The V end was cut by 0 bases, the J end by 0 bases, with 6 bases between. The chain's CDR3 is CASSLALSSYEQYF. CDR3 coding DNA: TGTGCCAGCAGCTTAGCGTTAAGCTCCTACGAGCAGTACTTC.

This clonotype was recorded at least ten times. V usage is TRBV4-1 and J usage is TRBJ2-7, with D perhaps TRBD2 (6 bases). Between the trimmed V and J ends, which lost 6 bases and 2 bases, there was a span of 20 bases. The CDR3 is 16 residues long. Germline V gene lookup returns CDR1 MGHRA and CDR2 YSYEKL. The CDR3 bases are TGCGCCAGCAGTCTTTATCGGTGGGGGGATACCTACGAGCAGTACTTC. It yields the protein CASSLYRWGDTYEQYF.

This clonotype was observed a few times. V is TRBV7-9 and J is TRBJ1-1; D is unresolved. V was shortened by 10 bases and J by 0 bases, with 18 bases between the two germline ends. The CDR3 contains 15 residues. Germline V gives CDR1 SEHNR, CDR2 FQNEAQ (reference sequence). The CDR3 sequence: CATRYLGRLNTEAFF. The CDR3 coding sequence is TGTGCCACCCGATACCTCGGAAGGCTGAACACTGAAGCTTTCTTT.

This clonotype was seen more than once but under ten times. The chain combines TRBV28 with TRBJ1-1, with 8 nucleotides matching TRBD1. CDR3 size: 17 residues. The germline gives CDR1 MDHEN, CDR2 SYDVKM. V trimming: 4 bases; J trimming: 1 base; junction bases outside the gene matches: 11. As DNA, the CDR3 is TGTGCCAGCAGTTCAGCCGGGACAGGTAAAGAGAACACTGAAGCTTTCTTT. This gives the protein CASSSAGTGKENTEAFF.

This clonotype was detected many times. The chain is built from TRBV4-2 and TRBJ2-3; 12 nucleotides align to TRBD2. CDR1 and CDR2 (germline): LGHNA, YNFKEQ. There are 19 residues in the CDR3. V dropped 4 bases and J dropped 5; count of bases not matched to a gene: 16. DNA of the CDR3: TGTGCCAGCAGCCCGAGGGGACTAGCGGGCGCTATCATCGGAGATACGCAGTATTTT. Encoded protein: CASSPRGLAGAIIGDTQYF.

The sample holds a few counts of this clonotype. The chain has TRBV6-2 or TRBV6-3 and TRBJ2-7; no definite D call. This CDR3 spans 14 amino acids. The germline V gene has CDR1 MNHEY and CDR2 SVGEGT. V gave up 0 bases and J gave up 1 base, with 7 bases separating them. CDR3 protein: CASSYSVGSYEQYF. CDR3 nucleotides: TGTGCCAGCAGTTACTCGGTGGGGTCCTACGAGCAGTACTTC.

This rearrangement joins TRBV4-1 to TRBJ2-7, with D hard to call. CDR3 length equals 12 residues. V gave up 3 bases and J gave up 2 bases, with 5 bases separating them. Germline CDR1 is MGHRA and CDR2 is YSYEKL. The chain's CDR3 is CASSHDPYEQYF. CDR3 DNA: TGCGCCAGCAGCCACGATCCCTACGAGCAGTACTTC.

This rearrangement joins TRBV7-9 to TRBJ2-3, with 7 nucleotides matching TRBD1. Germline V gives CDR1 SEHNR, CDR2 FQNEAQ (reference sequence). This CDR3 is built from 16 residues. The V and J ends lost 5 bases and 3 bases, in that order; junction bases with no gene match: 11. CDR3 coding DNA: TGTGCCAGCAGCACTCCCGGGACAGTAGTTACAGATACGCAGTATTTT. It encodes CASSTPGTVVTDTQYF.

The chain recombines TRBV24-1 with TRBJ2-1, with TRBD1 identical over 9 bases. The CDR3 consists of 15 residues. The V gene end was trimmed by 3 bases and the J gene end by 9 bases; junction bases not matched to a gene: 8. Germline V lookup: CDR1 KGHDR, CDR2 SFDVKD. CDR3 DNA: TGTGCCACCAGTGATAAGCCTGGACAGGGGTCTGAGCAGTTCTTC. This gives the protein CATSDKPGQGSEQFF.

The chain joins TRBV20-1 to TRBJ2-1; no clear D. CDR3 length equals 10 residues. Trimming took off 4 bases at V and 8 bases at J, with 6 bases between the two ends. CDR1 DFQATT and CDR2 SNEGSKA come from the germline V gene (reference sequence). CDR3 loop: CSAMGDEQFF. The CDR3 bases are TGCAGTGCTATGGGTGATGAGCAGTTCTTC.

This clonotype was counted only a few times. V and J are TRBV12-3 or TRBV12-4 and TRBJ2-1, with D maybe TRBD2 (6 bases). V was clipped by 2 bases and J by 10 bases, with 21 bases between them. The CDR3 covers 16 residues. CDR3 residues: CASSLLRAGSLDEQFF. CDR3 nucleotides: TGTGCCAGCAGTTTACTTCGGGCGGGATCTTTGGACGAGCAGTTCTTC.

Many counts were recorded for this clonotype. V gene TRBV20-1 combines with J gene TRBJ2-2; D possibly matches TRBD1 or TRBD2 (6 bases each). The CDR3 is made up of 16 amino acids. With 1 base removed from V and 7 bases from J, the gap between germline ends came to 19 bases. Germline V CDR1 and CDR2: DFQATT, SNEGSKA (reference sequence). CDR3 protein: CSARVTGAILGGELFF. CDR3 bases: TGCAGTGCTAGAGTAACGGGGGCAATATTGGGCGGGGAGCTGTTTTTT.

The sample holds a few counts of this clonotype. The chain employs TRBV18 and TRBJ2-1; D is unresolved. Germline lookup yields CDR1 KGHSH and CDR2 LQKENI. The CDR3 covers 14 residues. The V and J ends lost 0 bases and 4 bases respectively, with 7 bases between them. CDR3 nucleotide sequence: TGTGCCAGCTCACCACCCAACTCTTACAATGAGCAGTTCTTC. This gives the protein CASSPPNSYNEQFF.

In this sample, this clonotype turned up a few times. The CDR3 nucleotides read TGTGCCAGCAGCCCCCAGTCCGGACCTTTTCGGGAGCAGTACTTC. This sequence encodes CASSPQSGPFREQYF. This chain uses TRBV9 with TRBJ2-7; D is unclear. Germline loops: CDR1 SGDLS, CDR2 YYNGEE. The CDR3 loop spans 15 amino acids. V was trimmed by 4 bases and J by 7 bases, leaving 21 bases between them.

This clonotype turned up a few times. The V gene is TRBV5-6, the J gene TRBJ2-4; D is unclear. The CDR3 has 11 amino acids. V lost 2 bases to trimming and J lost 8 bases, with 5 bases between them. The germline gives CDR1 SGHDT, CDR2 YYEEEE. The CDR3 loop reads CASSLKDIQYF. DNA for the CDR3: TGTGCCAGCAGCTTAAAAGACATTCAGTACTTC.

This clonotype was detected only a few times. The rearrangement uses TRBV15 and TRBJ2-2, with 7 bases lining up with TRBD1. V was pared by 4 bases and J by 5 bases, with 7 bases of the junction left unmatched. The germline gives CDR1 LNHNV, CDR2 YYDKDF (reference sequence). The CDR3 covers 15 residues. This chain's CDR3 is CATSTLDRVTGELFF. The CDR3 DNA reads TGTGCCACCAGCACCCTAGACAGGGTAACCGGGGAGCTGTTTTTT.

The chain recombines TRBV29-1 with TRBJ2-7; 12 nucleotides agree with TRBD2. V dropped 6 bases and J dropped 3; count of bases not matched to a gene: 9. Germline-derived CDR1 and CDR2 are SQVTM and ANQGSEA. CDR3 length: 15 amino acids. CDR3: CSVVTSGSFDYEQYF. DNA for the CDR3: TGCAGCGTCGTGACTAGCGGGAGTTTCGACTACGAGCAGTACTTC.

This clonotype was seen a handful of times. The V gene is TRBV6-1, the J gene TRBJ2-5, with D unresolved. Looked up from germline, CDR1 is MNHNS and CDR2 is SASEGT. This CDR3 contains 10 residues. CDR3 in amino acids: CGVAQETQYF. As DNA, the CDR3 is TGTGGCGTCGCCCAAGAGACCCAGTACTTC.

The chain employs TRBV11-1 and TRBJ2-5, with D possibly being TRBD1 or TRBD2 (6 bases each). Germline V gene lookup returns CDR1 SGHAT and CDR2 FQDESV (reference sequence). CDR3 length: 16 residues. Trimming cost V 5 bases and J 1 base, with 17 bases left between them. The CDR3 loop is CASSVRHGGPQETQYF. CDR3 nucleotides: TGTGCCAGCAGCGTCCGCCACGGGGGCCCCCAAGAGACCCAGTACTTC.